This T cell receptor (beta chain) emerged from a study of blood T cell repertoires in COVID-19. Whole-study context: From the United States, Italy and Spain came samples of acute and convalescent COVID-19. The analysed material was cDNA or gDNA that came from T cells, B-cell-depleted T cells, or PBMCs.

In the source study's methods: Nucleated cell counts were estimated from reference gene primer amplification. Assay used: immunoSEQ multiplex PCR; TCRdb lists only in-frame clones, some missing. From that table come the V and J calls and clone size; the DNA was used to work out D and trimming. The repertoire holds about 150,000 clones, 91% seen once, with over 0.45% in the top ten. Germline-derived CDR1 and CDR2 are MNHEY and SMNVEV (reference sequence). This CDR3 contains 13 residues. V lost 2 bases to trimming and J lost 4 bases, with 8 bases between them. Source material: peripheral blood. J is TRBJ1-1 and V is TRBV27; no definite D call. The receptor was isolated from a man in his fifties with acute or convalescent COVID-19. CDR3 bases: TGTGCCAGCAGTTTAGAACCGGGCACTGAAGCTTTCTTT. This codes for CASSLEPGTEAFF.